The clone carrying this T cell receptor beta chain appeared once. Its cognate antigen is unknown. The naive gate required viable CD3+CD4+ or CD3+CD8+ cells with CCR7+CD45RA+CD45RO-CD95-CD27+CD28+ phenotype. This related bone marrow graft donor gave peripheral blood on the day of marrow donation. This record comes from a study of T cells after posttransplantation cyclophosphamide. TCRdb's copy holds only in-frame clones and misses some; the assay was immunoSEQ multiplex PCR. Of just over 20,000 clones detected, approximately 98% appear once; the ten largest clones hold 0.15% to 0.2%. Notes on the study in general: Donor-recipient repertoire similarity was low at 1-2 months, rising over year one.

There are 16 residues in the CDR3. Losses at the gene ends were 6 bases for V and 0 bases for J; bases not matched to a gene: 6. From germline, CDR1 is MDHEN and CDR2 SYDVKM. The source material was naive CD4+ T cells sorted from PBMCs. The receptor's source is a man aged 35-49 years in good health, CMV-negative, and a related stem cell transplant donor. V and J are TRBV28 and TRBJ2-7; 12 nucleotides align to TRBD2. The CDR3 reads CASRPGLAGRSYEQYF. The CDR3 DNA reads as TGTGCCAGCAGGCCGGGACTAGCGGGTCGCTCCTACGAGCAGTACTTC.